The 22 T cell receptor beta chains given below trace back to one sample, sequenced in a study of cytomegalovirus exposure and HLA in healthy donors. Data came from immunoSEQ multiplex PCR; TCRdb stores just in-frame clones and leaves some out. The sample holds hundreds of thousands of clones, approximately 84% seen once. The sequencing sample was made of PBMCs. Every receptor here comes from a woman aged 30 to 39 in good health and CMV-seropositive.

The count of this clone is one. The V gene is TRBV4-2, the J gene TRBJ2-2, with D possibly TRBD1 on 9 matching bases. Germline CDR1 and CDR2: LGHNA and YNFKEQ. The CDR3 extends over 18 amino acids. V gave up 3 bases and J gave up 5 bases, with 22 bases separating them. The DNA for the CDR3 is TGTGCCAGCAGCCATATGATCGGGGGGGGACAGGGTACCGGGGAGCTGTTTTTT. Amino acids: CASSHMIGGGQGTGELFF.

The chain carries TRBV7-9 and TRBJ2-1, with 8 bases identical to TRBD2. This CDR3 contains 15 residues. Germline lookup yields CDR1 SEHNR and CDR2 FQNEAQ (reference sequence). V lost 5 bases, J lost 14 bases, and 17 bases stayed unmatched. CDR3 in DNA: TGTGCCAGCAGCCTTCTAGCGTCGGGACTAGTATCCAAGTTCTTC. Translating gives CASSLLASGLVSKFF.

V gene TRBV14 combines with J gene TRBJ2-3; 7 positions match TRBD2. The CDR3 spans 17 residues. Germline assignment: CDR1 SGHDN and CDR2 FVKESK. With 0 bases clipped from V and 9 bases from J, the junction kept 15 bases outside the gene matches. DNA of the CDR3: TGTGCCAGCAGCCAAGATTCGACTAGCTGGGGGTGGAGGACGCAGTATTTT. Amino acids: CASSQDSTSWGWRTQYF.

The rearrangement links TRBV4-1 to TRBJ2-1; D unresolved. This CDR3 is built from 15 residues. The V end was cut by 5 bases, the J end by 0 bases, with 11 bases between. The germline V gene has CDR1 MGHRA and CDR2 YSYEKL. CDR3 DNA: TGCGCCAGCAGCGCCTATTTTGGCTCCTACAATGAGCAGTTCTTC. Translated, it gives CASSAYFGSYNEQFF.

This clone was counted once. The chain couples TRBV5-6 to TRBJ1-1, with 8 bases fitting TRBD1. The CDR3 is 16 residues long. J was trimmed by 6 bases and V by 4 bases; bases with no gene match: 14. Germline V gives CDR1 SGHDT, CDR2 YYEEEE. The CDR3 region is CASSLRTTGGIPEAFF. The CDR3 DNA follows: TGTGCCAGCAGCCTAAGGACAACAGGGGGTATACCTGAAGCTTTCTTT.

This clone was detected a few times. The chain carries TRBV28 and TRBJ2-7; 12 bases align to TRBD1. The CDR3 length is 18 residues. Losses at the gene ends were 4 bases for V and 0 bases for J; bases not matched to a gene: 10. CDR1 is MDHEN and CDR2 is SYDVKM in the germline V gene. DNA for the CDR3: TGTGCCAGCAGTTCGGGACAGGGGGCCTTAAAAAGCTCCTACGAGCAGTACTTC. The encoded protein is CASSSGQGALKSSYEQYF.

This clone appeared a single time. The chain uses TRBV7-6 and TRBJ1-5, with TRBD1 matching 7 bases. The CDR3 covers 18 residues. Trimming at V came to 3 bases and at J to 5 bases, leaving 16 bases not matched to a gene. Germline V gene sequence: CDR1 SGHVS, CDR2 FNYEAQ. Here the CDR3 reads CASSLYNRGPAEDQPQHF. The DNA of the CDR3 is TGTGCCAGCAGCTTGTATAACAGGGGCCCGGCGGAGGATCAGCCCCAGCATTTT.

The chain has TRBV5-4 and TRBJ1-1; D is unresolved. This CDR3 contains 14 residues. Per the germline V gene, CDR1 is SGHNT and CDR2 is YYREEE (reference sequence). Deletions cut 4 bases from V and 1 base from J, with 11 bases between. The CDR3 protein is CASSPALRNTEAFF. In DNA, the CDR3 is TGTGCCAGCAGCCCCGCCTTGCGGAACACTGAAGCTTTCTTT.

This chain joins TRBV29-1 and TRBJ1-5; weak D call: TRBD1 (6 bases). V lost 6 bases and J lost 0, with 15 bases in between. This CDR3 has 15 amino acids. Germline V lookup: CDR1 SQVTM, CDR2 ANQGSEA. For the CDR3, the DNA is TGCAGCGTCGCCGGGGACATTGATAGCAATCAGCCCCAGCATTTT. Amino acid sequence: CSVAGDIDSNQPQHF.

The chain uses TRBV5-1 and TRBJ2-3, with TRBD2 identical over 7 bases. The CDR3 is 16 residues long. The germline V gene has CDR1 SGHRS and CDR2 YFSETQ. The V and J ends lost 0 bases and 5 bases, in that order; junction bases with no gene match: 9. CDR3 nucleotides: TGCGCCAGCAGCTTGGAAGAAGGAGGCGGGGGAGATACGCAGTATTTT. This sequence encodes CASSLEEGGGGDTQYF.

The CDR3 region has the DNA TGTGCCAGCAGCGTAGGAGGCGGGAGCTCCTACAATGAGCAGTTCTTC. It specifies CASSVGGGSSYNEQFF. The rearrangement links TRBV9 to TRBJ2-1; TRBD2 agrees at 7 bases. The CDR3 has 16 residues. Germline V gives CDR1 SGDLS, CDR2 YYNGEE. V was pared by 0 bases and J by 0 bases, with 3 bases of the junction left unmatched.

This clone is a singleton in its sample. The CDR3 bases are TGTGCCAGCAGCTCCGGGACAGGTACGGGCACAGATACGCAGTATTTT. It yields the protein CASSSGTGTGTDTQYF. The V and J genes are TRBV7-9 and TRBJ2-3; TRBD1 aligns across 8 bases. Trimming took 4 bases from V and 1 from J; bases not matched to a gene: 7. Germline values: CDR1 SEHNR, CDR2 FQNEAQ (reference sequence). This CDR3 is 16 amino acids long.

CDR3 in DNA: TGTGCCAGCAGTCCCCGACTAGCGGGACCGGGAGGAGGCGGGGAGCTGTTTTTT. It codes for CASSPRLAGPGGGGELFF. The chain has TRBV27 and TRBJ2-2; 11 bases are shared with TRBD2. Germline CDR1 is MNHEY and CDR2 is SMNVEV (reference sequence). V shed 5 bases and J 7 bases; nucleotides not matched to a gene: 15. The CDR3 runs to 18 residues.

This clone was recorded once. V is TRBV5-6 and J is TRBJ2-7; TRBD1 matches at 7 bases. The J segment lost 3 bases and the V segment lost 5 bases, leaving 8 bases of the junction unmatched. This CDR3 contains 14 residues. Germline CDR1 and CDR2: SGHDT and YYEEEE. CDR3: CASRQQGWGYEQYF. The CDR3 nucleotides are TGTGCCAGCAGGCAACAGGGGTGGGGCTACGAGCAGTACTTC.

This clone has only one observation. CDR3 protein: CASSLGALNYGYTF. In nucleotides, the CDR3 is TGCGCCAGCAGCTTGGGGGCGCTGAACTATGGCTACACCTTC. This chain joins TRBV5-1 and TRBJ1-2; the D is unclear. The V end lost 0 bases, the J end lost 2 bases, and 8 bases lay between the germline ends. CDR3 length: 14 amino acids. Germline CDR1 reads SGHRS; CDR2 reads YFSETQ.

This chain joins TRBV5-1 and TRBJ1-5; D not resolved. Between the trimmed V and J ends, which lost 0 bases and 0 bases, there was a span of 13 bases. The CDR3 length is 17 residues. CDR1 and CDR2 (germline): SGHRS, YFSETQ. CDR3 bases: TGCGCCAGCAGCTTGGTATCACAGCATTATAGCAATCAGCCCCAGCATTTT. This codes for CASSLVSQHYSNQPQHF.

This clone was counted a single time. This rearrangement joins TRBV27 to TRBJ2-5; a possible D gene is TRBD2 (5 bases). Germline CDR1 is MNHEY and CDR2 is SMNVEV (reference sequence). V lost 5 bases, J lost 8 bases, and 24 bases lay in between. This CDR3 has 16 residues. The CDR3 here is CASSIQRPKLRETQYF. CDR3 sequence (DNA): TGTGCCAGCAGTATTCAACGACCCAAGTTGAGGGAAACCCAGTACTTC.

CDR3 sequence reads: CASSLGTAYGYTF. CDR3 DNA sequence: TGTGCCAGCAGCTTAGGAACAGCATATGGCTACACCTTC. This chain connects TRBV11-3 to TRBJ1-2, with D uncertain. The CDR3 spans 13 residues. The germline CDR1 and CDR2 sequences are SGHNT and YENEEA. Trimming left V 1 base short and J 5 bases short, with 8 bases between. The whole variable domain, remainder taken from reference TRBV11-3 and TRBJ1-2, is EAGVVQSPRYKIIEKKQPVAFWCNPISGHNTLYWYLQNLGQGPELLIRYENEEAVDDSQLPKDRFSAERLKGVDSTLKIQPAELGDSAVYLCASSLGTAYGYTFGSGTRLTVV.

Only one count was recorded for this clone. The chain is built from TRBV27 and TRBJ2-7, with TRBD2 identical over 9 bases. Germline values: CDR1 MNHEY, CDR2 SMNVEV (reference sequence). After removal of 5 bases from V and 0 bases from J, the junction contained 11 bases not matched to a gene. The CDR3 runs to 17 residues. In DNA, the CDR3 is TGTGCCAGCAGTCCGTACAACCTAGCGGGGAGCTCCTACGAGCAGTACTTC. The encoded protein is CASSPYNLAGSSYEQYF.

The table lists this clone with a count of one. The gene calls are TRBV7-9 and TRBJ2-1, with D possibly TRBD2 on 6 matching bases. V dropped 2 bases and J dropped 4 bases, with 18 bases sitting between them. CDR3 length equals 17 residues. Germline V gives CDR1 SEHNR, CDR2 FQNEAQ (reference sequence). The CDR3 nucleotides read TGTGCCAGCAGCTTAATGTTGCCCAGCGGGCTTTACAATGAGCAGTTCTTC. Translated: CASSLMLPSGLYNEQFF.

The chain is built from TRBV7-9 and TRBJ2-2, with unresolved D. V lost 1 base, J lost 5 bases, and 11 bases lay in between. Germline V gives CDR1 SEHNR, CDR2 FQNEAQ (reference sequence). The CDR3 contains 15 residues. The CDR3 DNA sequence: TGTGCCAGCAGCTTAGTCGTTACCTATACCGGGGAGCTGTTTTTT. Translating it yields CASSLVVTYTGELFF.

The chain combines TRBV2 with TRBJ2-3, with D tentatively TRBD1 (5 bases). V was clipped by 6 bases and J by 2 bases, with 24 bases between them. The CDR3 runs 18 residues. Looked up from germline, CDR1 is SNHLY and CDR2 is FYNNEI. This CDR3 is CASSPRRQSEDYTDTQYF. CDR3 coding DNA: TGTGCCAGCAGCCCACGCCGACAGAGTGAAGATTACACAGATACGCAGTATTTT.